This T cell receptor beta chain emerged from a study of Ad26.COV2.S vaccination and SARS-CoV-2 variants. Germline V lookup: CDR1 GTSNPN, CDR2 SVGIG (reference sequence). CDR3 length: 11 residues. V was shortened by 0 bases and J by 6 bases, with 6 bases between the two germline ends. In the case of this clone: Its target is unknown.

Sample treatment: 15 to 20 received Ad26.COV2.S at low or high dose, single or two shots; about 5 received placebo; per-sample allocation not given. The investigators took samples on day 63 after the first vaccine or placebo injection. Study-level results: Vaccinees reportedly had broad spike-specific CD8+ and CD4+ T cell responses.

Here immunoSEQ multiplex PCR was the method, and the copy in TCRdb shows in-frame clones only, minus some. There are about 350,000 clones in the sample; roughly 81% occur only once, and about 3.3% lies in the top ten. The sequence derives from a person between 18 and 65 years old who received the Ad26.COV2.S COVID-19 vaccine or a placebo. Material: peripheral blood, obtained in a trial of Ad26.COV2.S vaccine versus placebo. The chain links TRBV30 to TRBJ2-7, with D hard to call. CDR3 amino acids: CAWSVSPEQYF. The CDR3 nucleotides are TGTGCCTGGAGTGTATCCCCCGAGCAGTACTTC.